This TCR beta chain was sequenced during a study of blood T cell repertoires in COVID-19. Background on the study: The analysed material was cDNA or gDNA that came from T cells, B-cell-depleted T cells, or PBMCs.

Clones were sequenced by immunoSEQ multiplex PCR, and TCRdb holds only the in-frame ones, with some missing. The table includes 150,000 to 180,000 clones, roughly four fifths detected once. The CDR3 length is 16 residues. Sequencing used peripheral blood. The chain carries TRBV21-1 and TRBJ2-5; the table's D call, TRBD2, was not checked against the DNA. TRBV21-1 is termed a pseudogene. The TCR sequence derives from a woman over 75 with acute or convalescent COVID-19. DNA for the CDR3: TGTGCCAGCAGCAAATTGACTAGTTGGCCTCTAGAGACCCAGTACTTC. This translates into CASSKLTSWPLETQYF.